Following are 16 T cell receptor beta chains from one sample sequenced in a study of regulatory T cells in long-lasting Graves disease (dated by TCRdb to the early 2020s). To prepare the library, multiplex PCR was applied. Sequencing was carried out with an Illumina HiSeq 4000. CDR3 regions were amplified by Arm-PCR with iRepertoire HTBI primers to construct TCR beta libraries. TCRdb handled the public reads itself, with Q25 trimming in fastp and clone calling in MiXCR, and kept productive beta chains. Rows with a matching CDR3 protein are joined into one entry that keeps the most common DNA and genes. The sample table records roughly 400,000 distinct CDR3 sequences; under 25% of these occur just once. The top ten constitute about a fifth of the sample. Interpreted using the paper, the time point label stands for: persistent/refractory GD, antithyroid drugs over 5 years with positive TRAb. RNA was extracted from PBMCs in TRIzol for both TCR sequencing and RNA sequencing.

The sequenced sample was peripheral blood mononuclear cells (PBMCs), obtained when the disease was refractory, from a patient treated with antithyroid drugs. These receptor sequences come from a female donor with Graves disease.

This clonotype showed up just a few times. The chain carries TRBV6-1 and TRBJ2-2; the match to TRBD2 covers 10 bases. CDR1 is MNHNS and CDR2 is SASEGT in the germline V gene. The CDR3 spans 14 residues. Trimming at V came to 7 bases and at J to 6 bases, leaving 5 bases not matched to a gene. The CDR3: CASKLAGGPGELFF. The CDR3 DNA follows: TGTGCCAGCAAATTAGCGGGAGGTCCCGGGGAGCTGTTTTTT.

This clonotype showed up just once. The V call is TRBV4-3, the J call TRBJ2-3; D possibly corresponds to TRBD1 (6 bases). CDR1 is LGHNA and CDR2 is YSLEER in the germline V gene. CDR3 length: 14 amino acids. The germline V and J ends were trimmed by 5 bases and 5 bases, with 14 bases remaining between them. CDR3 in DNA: TGCGCCAGCAGCAAGGGGGACGCGGGAGATACGCAGTATTTT. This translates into CASSKGDAGDTQYF.

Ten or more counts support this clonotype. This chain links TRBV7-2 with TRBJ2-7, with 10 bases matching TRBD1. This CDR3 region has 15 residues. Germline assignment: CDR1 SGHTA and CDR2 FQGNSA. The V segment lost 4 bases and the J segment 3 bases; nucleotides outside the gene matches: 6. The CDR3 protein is CASSYGQGEYYEQYF. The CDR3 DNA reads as TGTGCCAGCAGCTACGGACAGGGGGAGTACTACGAGCAGTACTTC.

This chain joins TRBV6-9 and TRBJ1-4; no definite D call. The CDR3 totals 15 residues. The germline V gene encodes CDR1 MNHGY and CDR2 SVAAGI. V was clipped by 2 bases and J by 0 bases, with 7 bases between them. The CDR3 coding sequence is TGTGCCAGCAGTTATCTGGGGACAACTAATGAAAAACTGTTTTTT. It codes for CASSYLGTTNEKLFF.

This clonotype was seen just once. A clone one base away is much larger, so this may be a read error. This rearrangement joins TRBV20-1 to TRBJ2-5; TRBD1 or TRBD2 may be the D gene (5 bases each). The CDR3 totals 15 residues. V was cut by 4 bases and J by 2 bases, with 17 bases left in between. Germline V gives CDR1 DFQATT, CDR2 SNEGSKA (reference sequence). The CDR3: CSATFIRDPQETQYF. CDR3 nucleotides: TGCAGTGCTACCTTCATACGGGACCCGCAAGAGACCCAGTACTTC.

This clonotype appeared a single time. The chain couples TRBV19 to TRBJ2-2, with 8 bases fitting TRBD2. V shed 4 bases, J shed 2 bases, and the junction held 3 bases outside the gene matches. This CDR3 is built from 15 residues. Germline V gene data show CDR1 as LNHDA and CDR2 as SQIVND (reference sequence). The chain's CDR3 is CASSKGLANTGELFF. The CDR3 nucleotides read TGTGCCAGTAGTAAAGGACTAGCTAACACCGGGGAGCTGTTTTTT.

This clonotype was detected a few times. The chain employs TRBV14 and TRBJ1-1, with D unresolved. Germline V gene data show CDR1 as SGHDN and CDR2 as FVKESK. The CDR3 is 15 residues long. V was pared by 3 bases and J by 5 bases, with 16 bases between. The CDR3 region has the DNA TGTGCCAGCAGCCATATTTTCGGAGACGCGACTGAAGCTTTCTTT. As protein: CASSHIFGDATEAFF.

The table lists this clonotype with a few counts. CDR3 protein: CASSLHLGLADNIQYF. CDR3 DNA sequence: TGTGCCAGCAGCCTCCACTTGGGACTAGCGGACAACATTCAGTACTTC. The chain joins TRBV4-2 to TRBJ2-4; 11 bases line up with TRBD2. V shed 4 bases and J 7 bases; nucleotides not matched to a gene: 9. CDR1 LGHNA and CDR2 YNFKEQ come from the germline V gene. The CDR3 length is 16 residues.

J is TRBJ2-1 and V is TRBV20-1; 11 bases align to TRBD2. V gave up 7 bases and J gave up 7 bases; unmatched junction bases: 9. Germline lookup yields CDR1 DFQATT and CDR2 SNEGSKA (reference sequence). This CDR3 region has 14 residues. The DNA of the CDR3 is TGCAGTGTCTTTACTAGCGGGAGTGTAAATGAGCAGTTCTTC. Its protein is CSVFTSGSVNEQFF.

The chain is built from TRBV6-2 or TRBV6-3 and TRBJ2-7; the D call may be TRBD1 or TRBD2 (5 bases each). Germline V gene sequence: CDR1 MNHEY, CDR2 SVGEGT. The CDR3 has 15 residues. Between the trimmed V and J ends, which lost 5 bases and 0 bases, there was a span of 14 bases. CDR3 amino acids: CASSGSRQSSYEQYF. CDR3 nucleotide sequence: TGTGCCAGCAGTGGGAGCCGACAGAGCTCCTACGAGCAGTACTTC.

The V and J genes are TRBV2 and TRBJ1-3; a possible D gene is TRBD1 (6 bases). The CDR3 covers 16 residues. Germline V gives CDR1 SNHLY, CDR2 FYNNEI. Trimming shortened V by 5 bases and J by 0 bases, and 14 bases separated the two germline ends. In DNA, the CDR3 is TGTGCCAGCAGTAATACAGGGAGCCTCTCTGGAAACACCATATATTTT. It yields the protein CASSNTGSLSGNTIYF. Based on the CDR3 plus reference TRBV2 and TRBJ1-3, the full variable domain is EPEVTQTPSHQVTQMGQEVILRCVPISNHLYFYWYRQILGQKVEFLVSFYNNEISEKSEIFDDQFSVERPDGSNFTLKIRSTKLEDSAMYFCASSNTGSLSGNTIYFGEGSWLTVV.

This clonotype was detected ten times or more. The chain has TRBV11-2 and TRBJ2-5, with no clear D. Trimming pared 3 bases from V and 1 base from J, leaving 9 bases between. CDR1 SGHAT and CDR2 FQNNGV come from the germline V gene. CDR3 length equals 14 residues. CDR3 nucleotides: TGTGCCAGCAGCTTTGCGGCTTTCCAAGAGACCCAGTACTTC. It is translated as CASSFAAFQETQYF.

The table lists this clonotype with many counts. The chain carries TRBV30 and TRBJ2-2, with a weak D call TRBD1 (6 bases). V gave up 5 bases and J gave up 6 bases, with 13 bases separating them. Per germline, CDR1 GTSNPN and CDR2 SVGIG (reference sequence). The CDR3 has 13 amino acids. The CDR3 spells CAWAFTGPGELFF. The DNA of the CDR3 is TGTGCCTGGGCCTTTACAGGGCCCGGGGAGCTGTTTTTT.

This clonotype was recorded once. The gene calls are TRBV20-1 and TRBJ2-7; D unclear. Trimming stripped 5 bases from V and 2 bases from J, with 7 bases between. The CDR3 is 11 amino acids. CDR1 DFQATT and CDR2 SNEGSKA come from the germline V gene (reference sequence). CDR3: CSAPQTYEQYF. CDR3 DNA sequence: TGCAGTGCTCCTCAAACCTACGAGCAGTACTTC.

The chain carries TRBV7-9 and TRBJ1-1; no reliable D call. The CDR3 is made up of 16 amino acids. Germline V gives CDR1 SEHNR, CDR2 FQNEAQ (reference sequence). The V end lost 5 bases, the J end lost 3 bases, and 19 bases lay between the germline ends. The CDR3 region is CASSVTGQKPDTEAFF. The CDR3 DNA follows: TGTGCCAGCAGCGTTACGGGCCAAAAACCAGACACTGAAGCTTTCTTT.

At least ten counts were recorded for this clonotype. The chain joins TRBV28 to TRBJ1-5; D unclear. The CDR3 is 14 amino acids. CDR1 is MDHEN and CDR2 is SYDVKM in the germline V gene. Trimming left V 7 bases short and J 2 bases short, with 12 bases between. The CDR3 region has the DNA TGTGCCAGCATCCCTGGATGGGGCAATCAGCCCCAGCATTTT. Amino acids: CASIPGWGNQPQHF.